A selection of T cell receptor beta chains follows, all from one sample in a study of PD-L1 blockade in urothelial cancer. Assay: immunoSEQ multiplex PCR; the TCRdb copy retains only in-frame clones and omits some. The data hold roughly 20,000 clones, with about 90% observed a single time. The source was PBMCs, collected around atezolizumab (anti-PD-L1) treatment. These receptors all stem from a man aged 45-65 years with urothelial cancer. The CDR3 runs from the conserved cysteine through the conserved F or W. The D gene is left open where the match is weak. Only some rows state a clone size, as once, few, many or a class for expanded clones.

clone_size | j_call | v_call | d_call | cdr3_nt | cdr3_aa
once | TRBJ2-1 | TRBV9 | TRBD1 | TGTGCCAGCAGCGGGGGACAGGCCTCCTACAATGAGCAGTTCTTC | CASSGGQASYNEQFF
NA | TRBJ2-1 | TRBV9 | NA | TGTGCCAGCAGCCTCGGAGAGGGCTCCTACAATGAGCAGTTCTTC | CASSLGEGSYNEQFF
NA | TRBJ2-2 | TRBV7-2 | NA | TGTGCCAGCAGCCCCGAGGGTACGCGATTGGCCGGGGAGCTGTTTTTT | CASSPEGTRLAGELFF
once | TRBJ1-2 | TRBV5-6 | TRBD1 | TGTGCCAGCAGCTTGTCCCGAAGCCACAGGGGAGCTAACTATGGCTACACCTTC | CASSLSRSHRGANYGYTF
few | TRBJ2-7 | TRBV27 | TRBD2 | TGTGCCAGCAGTCATAGGACTAGCCGCACGTTCTACGAGCAGTACTTC | CASSHRTSRTFYEQYF
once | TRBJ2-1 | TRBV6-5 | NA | TGTGCCACCAGGAGGACAAACAATGAGCAGTTCTTC | CATRRTNNEQFF
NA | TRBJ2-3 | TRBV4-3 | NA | TGCGCCAGCAGCCAAACCGTTCAGGGGATGGGCACAGATACGCAGTATTTT | CASSQTVQGMGTDTQYF
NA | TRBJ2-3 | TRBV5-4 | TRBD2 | TGTGCCAGCACCGCGGGAGGAGGCACAGATACGCAGTATTTT | CASTAGGGTDTQYF
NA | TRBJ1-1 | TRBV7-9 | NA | TGTGCCAGCAGCCCCGGGAAGAACACTGAAGCTTTCTTT | CASSPGKNTEAFF
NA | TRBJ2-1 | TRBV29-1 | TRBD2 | TGCAGCGTTGGAGGGACTAGCGGGTACAATGAGCAGTTCTTC | CSVGGTSGYNEQFF
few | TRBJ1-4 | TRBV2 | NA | TGTGCCAGCAGCGCCTGGGCAGCTGAAAAACTGTTTTTT | CASSAWAAEKLFF
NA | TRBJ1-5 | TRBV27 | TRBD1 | TGTGCCAGCAGATCAGGACAGGGGGCGAGTCAGCCCCAGCATTTT | CASRSGQGASQPQHF
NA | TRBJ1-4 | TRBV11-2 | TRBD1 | TGTGCCAGCAGCTCCGGGGACAGACCTAATGAAAAACTGTTTTTT | CASSSGDRPNEKLFF
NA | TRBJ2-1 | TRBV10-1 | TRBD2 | TGCGCCAGCAACATAGCCCCACTAGCGGGAGGGGTGTACAATGAGCAGTTCTTC | CASNIAPLAGGVYNEQFF
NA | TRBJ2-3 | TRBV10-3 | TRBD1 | TGTGCCATCAGGACAGGGGCAGATACGCAGTATTTT | CAIRTGADTQYF
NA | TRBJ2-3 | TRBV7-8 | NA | TGTGCCAGCAGCTTAGAACGGAGCCTGAACCCTTTTTCTGCAGATACGCAGTATTTT | CASSLERSLNPFSADTQYF
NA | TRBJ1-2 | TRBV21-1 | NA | TGTGCCAGCAGCAAATCGGCCCTCCCAAACCGACCGGGACAGGGAGCTGAGAATGGCTGCTACACCTTC | CASSKSALPNRPGQGAENGCYTF
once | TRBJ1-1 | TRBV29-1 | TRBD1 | TGCAGCGTTAGTCCACAGGGGGCGAACACTGAAGCTTTCTTT | CSVSPQGANTEAFF
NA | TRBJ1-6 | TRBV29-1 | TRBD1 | TGCAGCGTTGCGGTAGGGACAGGAGGAAATTCACCCCTCCACTTT | CSVAVGTGGNSPLHF
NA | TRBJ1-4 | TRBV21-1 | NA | TGTGCCAGCAGCAAAGGGAACAGGGGGCGCGGAGAAAAACTGTTTTTT | CASSKGNRGRGEKLFF
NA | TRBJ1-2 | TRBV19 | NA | TGTGCCAGTAGTATGGCGGACAGCGCGATTTATGGCTACACCTTC | CASSMADSAIYGYTF
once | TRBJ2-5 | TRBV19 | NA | TGTGCCAGTAGTATCTACCGACTAGATAGGTTGGAGACCCAGTACTTC | CASSIYRLDRLETQYF
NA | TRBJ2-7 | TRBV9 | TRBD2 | TGTGCCAGCAGCGTAGCTGCTAGCGGGCATCCCTACGAGCAGTACTTC | CASSVAASGHPYEQYF
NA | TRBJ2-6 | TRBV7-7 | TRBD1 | TGTGCTAGCAGTCCTGGGACAGGGCCGAGCTCTGGGGCCAACGTCCTGACTTTC | CASSPGTGPSSGANVLTF
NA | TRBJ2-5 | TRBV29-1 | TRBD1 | TGCAGCGTTCGAACGGGACAGGGGCTGGAGACCCAGTACTTC | CSVRTGQGLETQYF
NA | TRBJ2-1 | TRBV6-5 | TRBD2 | TGTGCCAGCGCCCCGACGGGAGGGATCTACAATGAGCAGTTCTTC | CASAPTGGIYNEQFF
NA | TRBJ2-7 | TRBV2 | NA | TGTGCCATCCCAACCAGGAGGGGGGGGGACTACGAGCAGTACTTC | CAIPTRRGGDYEQYF
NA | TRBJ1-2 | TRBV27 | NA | TGTGCCAGCAGCAAAGCCGGTCCTAACTATGGCTACACCTTC | CASSKAGPNYGYTF
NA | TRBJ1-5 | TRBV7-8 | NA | TGTGCCAGCAGCCGAGATAGCAATCAGCCCCAGCATTTT | CASSRDSNQPQHF
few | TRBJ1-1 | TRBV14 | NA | TGTGCCAGCAGCCAAGGCAGGTCAACTGAAGCTTTCTTT | CASSQGRSTEAFF
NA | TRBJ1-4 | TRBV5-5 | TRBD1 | TGTGCCAGCAGCTCTCCGGGACAGCCGCGTGAAAAACTGTTTTTT | CASSSPGQPREKLFF
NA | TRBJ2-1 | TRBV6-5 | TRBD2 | TGTGCCAGCAGTCCAGCGGGGGGCCCCTACAATGAGCAGTTCTTC | CASSPAGGPYNEQFF
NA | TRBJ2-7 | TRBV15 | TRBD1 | TGTGCCACCAGCCGTCAGGGGGTCTACGAGCAGTACTTC | CATSRQGVYEQYF
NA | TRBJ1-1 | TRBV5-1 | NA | TGCGCCAGCAGCTTGGCCGTGACAGGATTAAACACTGAAGCTTTCTTT | CASSLAVTGLNTEAFF
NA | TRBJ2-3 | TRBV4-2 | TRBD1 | TGTGCCAGCAGCCTCGGGACAGCTAGCACAGATACGCAGTATTTT | CASSLGTASTDTQYF
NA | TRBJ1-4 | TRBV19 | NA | TGTGCCAGTAGTCCAACCGGACCCAGGTCGGGGGAAAAACTGTTTTTT | CASSPTGPRSGEKLFF
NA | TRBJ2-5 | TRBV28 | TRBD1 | TGTGCCAGCAGTTTATTCCGACAGGGGCAAGAGACCCAGTACTTC | CASSLFRQGQETQYF
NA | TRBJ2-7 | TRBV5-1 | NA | TGCGCCAGCAGCCCAGACAGTTCCTCCTACGAGCAGTACTTC | CASSPDSSSYEQYF
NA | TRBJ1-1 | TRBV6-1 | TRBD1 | TGTGCCAGCAGTCCCGGACAGGCGGTTACTGAAGCTTTCTTT | CASSPGQAVTEAFF
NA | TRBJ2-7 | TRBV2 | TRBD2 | TGTGCCAGCAGAGAAACTAGCGGGAGGGCCTACGAGCAGTACTTC | CASRETSGRAYEQYF
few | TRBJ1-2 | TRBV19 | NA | TGTGCCAGTACCCGGGGGGGCTACTATGGCTACACCTTC | CASTRGGYYGYTF
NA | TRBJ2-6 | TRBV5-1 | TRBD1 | TGCGCCAGCAGCTTACAACAGGGGGCTGGGGCCAACGTCCTGACTTTC | CASSLQQGAGANVLTF
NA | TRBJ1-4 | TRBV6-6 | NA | TGTGCCAGCAGTCCAGGACAGCCTGCAACTAATGAAAAACTGTTTTTT | CASSPGQPATNEKLFF
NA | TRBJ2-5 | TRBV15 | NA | TGTGCCACCAGCAGAGCCCTCCAGGAGACCCAGTACTTC | CATSRALQETQYF
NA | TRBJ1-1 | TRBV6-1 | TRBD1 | TGTGCCAGCAGTGAGACAGGGGGTGGGACTGAAGCTTTCTTT | CASSETGGGTEAFF